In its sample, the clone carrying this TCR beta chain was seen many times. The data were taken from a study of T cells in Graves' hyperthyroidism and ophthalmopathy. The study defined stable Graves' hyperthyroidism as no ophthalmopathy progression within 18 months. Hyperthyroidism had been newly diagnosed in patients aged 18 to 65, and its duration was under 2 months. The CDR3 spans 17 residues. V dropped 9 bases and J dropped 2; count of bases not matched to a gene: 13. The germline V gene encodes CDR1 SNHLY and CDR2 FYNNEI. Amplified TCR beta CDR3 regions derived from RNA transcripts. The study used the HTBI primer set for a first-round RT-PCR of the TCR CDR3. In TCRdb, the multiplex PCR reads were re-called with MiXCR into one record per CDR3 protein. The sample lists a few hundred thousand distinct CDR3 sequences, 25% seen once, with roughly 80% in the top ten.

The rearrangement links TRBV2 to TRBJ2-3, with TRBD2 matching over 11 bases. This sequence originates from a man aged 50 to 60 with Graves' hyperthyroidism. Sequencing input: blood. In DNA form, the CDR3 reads TGTGCCAGTCTTCTAGCGGGAGGTCTTGGAGACACAGATACGCAGTATTTT. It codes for CASLLAGGLGDTDTQYF.